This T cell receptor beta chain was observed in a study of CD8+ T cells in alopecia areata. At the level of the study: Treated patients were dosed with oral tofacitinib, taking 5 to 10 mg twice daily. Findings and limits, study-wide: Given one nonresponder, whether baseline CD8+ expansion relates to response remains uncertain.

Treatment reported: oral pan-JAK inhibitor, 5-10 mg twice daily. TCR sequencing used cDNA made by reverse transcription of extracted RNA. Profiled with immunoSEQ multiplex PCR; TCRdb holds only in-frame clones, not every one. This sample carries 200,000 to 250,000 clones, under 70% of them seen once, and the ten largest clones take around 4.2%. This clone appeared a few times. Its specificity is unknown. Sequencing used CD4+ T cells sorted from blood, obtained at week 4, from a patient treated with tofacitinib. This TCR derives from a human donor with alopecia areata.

CDR3 amino acids: CASSHNYGGTNTGELFF. As DNA, the CDR3 is TGCGCCAGCAGCCATAACTACGGGGGAACGAACACCGGGGAGCTGTTTTTT. The rearrangement uses TRBV4-1 and TRBJ2-2, with D tentatively TRBD2 (6 bases). V lost 3 bases to trimming and J lost 0 bases, with 14 bases between them. The CDR3 has 17 amino acids. The germline gives CDR1 MGHRA, CDR2 YSYEKL.